The 9 T cell receptor beta chains below were found in one sample sequenced in a study of cytomegalovirus exposure and HLA in healthy donors. PCR used 60 Vbeta primers and 13 Jbeta primers. TCRdb keeps only in-frame clones here, not all; method: immunoSEQ multiplex PCR. Of roughly 130,000 clones in the sample, around four fifths were seen once. The sequenced sample consisted of PBMCs. The receptor set was obtained from a boy between 2 and 10 years old in good health and CMV-seronegative.

As regards this clone: One junction end does not reproduce the germline sequence, and a read error may be involved. The chain recombines TRBV25-1 with TRBJ1-4; 9 bases agree with TRBD1. The CDR3 runs to 17 residues. Germline V lookup: CDR1 MGHDK, CDR2 SYGVNS. The CDR3 DNA reads TGTGCCAGCAGCGAATATACAGGGGGCGCGGGTAATGAAAAACTGTTTTTT. The encoded protein is CASSEYTGGAGNEKLFF. Full variable domain (remainder filled in from reference TRBV25-1 and TRBJ1-4): EADIYQTPRYLVIGTGKKITLECSQTMGHDKMYWYQQDPGMELHLIHYSYGVNSTEKGDLSSESTVSRIRTEHFPLTLESARPSHTSQYLCASSEYTGGAGNEKLFFGSGTQLSVL.

The V gene is TRBV19, the J gene TRBJ1-1, with D maybe TRBD1 (5 bases). The CDR3 is 13 amino acids. Germline V gives CDR1 LNHDA, CDR2 SQIVND (reference sequence). Trimming removed 5 bases from V and 5 bases from J, with 12 bases in between. The CDR3 reads CASSLKGKTEAFF. DNA for the CDR3: TGTGCCAGTAGTTTAAAGGGGAAAACTGAAGCTTTCTTT.

The chain uses TRBV7-9 and TRBJ1-5; D is uncertain. This CDR3 spans 13 amino acids. Trimming removed 3 bases at V and 2 bases at J, with 5 bases between. Germline CDR1 is SEHNR and CDR2 is FQNEAQ (reference sequence). The CDR3 spells CASSLRGNQPQHF. For the CDR3, the DNA is TGTGCCAGCAGCTTGCGGGGCAATCAGCCCCAGCATTTT.

This clone is a singleton in its sample. V gene TRBV6-5 combines with J gene TRBJ1-4; D is possibly TRBD1 (6 bases). CDR1 and CDR2 (germline): MNHEY, SVGAGI. Deletions cut 7 bases from V and 6 bases from J, with 18 bases between. The CDR3 runs 15 residues. The CDR3 DNA reads TGTGCCAGCACCACAGGGTTAGTCTCGTATGAAAAACTGTTTTTT. It yields the protein CASTTGLVSYEKLFF.

The chain employs TRBV6-1 and TRBJ2-7; possible D gene TRBD2, 6 bases. Germline lookup yields CDR1 MNHNS and CDR2 SASEGT. The V end was cut by 1 base, the J end by 0 bases, with 10 bases between. The CDR3 totals 15 residues. The CDR3 reads CASSEGGGDSYEQYV. DNA for the CDR3: TGTGCCAGCAGTGAAGGCGGAGGGGACTCCTACGAGCAGTACGTC.

The gene calls are TRBV6-6 and TRBJ2-2; TRBD1 is a possible D gene (5 bases). With 8 bases removed from V and 5 bases from J, the gap between germline ends came to 21 bases. The germline CDR1 and CDR2 sequences are MNHNY and SVGAGI (reference sequence). The CDR3 spans 16 residues. CDR3 residues: CASCLFMGPQTGELFF. CDR3 nucleotides: TGTGCCAGCTGCCTATTTATGGGGCCCCAAACCGGGGAGCTGTTTTTT.

This chain connects TRBV29-1 to TRBJ2-3; 13 nucleotides line up with TRBD2. The CDR3 spans 18 residues. The germline V gene has CDR1 SQVTM and CDR2 ANQGSEA. Unmatched junction bases numbered 15, after V lost 0 bases and J lost 9 bases. The CDR3 DNA reads as TGCAGCGTTGAAGATCCCTTTGGACTAGCGGGGGCCCTCCGAACGCAGTATTTT. It yields the protein CSVEDPFGLAGALRTQYF.

This chain links TRBV4-1 with TRBJ1-2; 8 positions match TRBD1. This CDR3 has 14 residues. The J segment lost 5 bases and the V segment lost 4 bases, leaving 6 bases of the junction unmatched. CDR1 is MGHRA, CDR2 YSYEKL, per germline. The CDR3 spells CASSPVTGGYGYTF. The CDR3 coding sequence is TGCGCCAGCAGCCCCGTTACAGGGGGGTATGGCTACACCTTC.

The chain couples TRBV6-5 to TRBJ2-1; 8 positions match TRBD2. This CDR3 has 15 amino acids. Germline V gives CDR1 MNHEY, CDR2 SVGAGI. J was trimmed by 13 bases and V by 2 bases; bases with no gene match: 13. The CDR3 loop is CASSYPGTRFEEQFF. The CDR3, as DNA: TGTGCCAGCAGTTACCCCGGGACTAGGTTCGAGGAACAGTTCTTC.